This TCR beta chain was captured in a study of OX40 agonist ivuxolimab in advanced cancers. Study observations and caveats: Clonal expansion from baseline to week 6 occurred in both CD4+ and CD8+ T cells.

Autoimmune disease history or systemic immunosuppression meant exclusion. This clone appeared a few times. Its antigen remains unidentified. Generated by immunoSEQ multiplex PCR, the TCRdb table keeps only in-frame clones and is missing some. This table has over 85,000 clones, roughly nine tenths appearing once. The origin of this receptor is an adult with an advanced solid tumor such as melanoma, head and neck, liver or kidney cancer. This sample comprised CD4+ or CD8+ T cells sorted from blood, obtained in a trial of the OX40 agonist ivuxolimab.

CDR3 sequence reads: CASSTGLAQPQHF. For the CDR3, the DNA is TGTGCCAGCTCCACAGGGTTGGCTCAGCCCCAGCATTTT. The V and J genes are TRBV18 and TRBJ1-5; D may be TRBD1 (6 bases). The germline V and J ends were trimmed by 6 bases and 6 bases, with 12 bases remaining between them. CDR3 length: 13 amino acids. CDR1 and CDR2 (germline): KGHSH, LQKENI.